The next 31 T cell receptor beta chains were all read from a single sample in a study of control samples from healthy donors and cancer patients. The method was immunoSEQ multiplex PCR; TCRdb's version includes in-frame clones alone and lacks a portion of them. The sample has 95,000 to 150,000 clones, 80% to 95% seen once. Sequencing input: PBMCs. These receptors all come from a man older than 75 with head and neck cancer.

The gene calls are TRBV7-2 and TRBJ2-7; 9 positions agree with TRBD1. The CDR3 length is 15 residues. CDR1 and CDR2 (germline): SGHTA, FQGNSA. After removal of 5 bases from V and 0 bases from J, the junction contained 5 bases not matched to a gene. The CDR3: CASSPGTGSSYEQYF. The DNA for the CDR3 is TGTGCCAGCAGCCCCGGGACAGGGAGCTCCTACGAGCAGTACTTC.

The rearrangement joins TRBV15 to TRBJ2-2; D unclear. This CDR3 contains 15 residues. V gave up 5 bases and J gave up 5 bases, with 15 bases separating them. Germline CDR1 reads LNHNV; CDR2 reads YYDKDF (reference sequence). CDR3 DNA: TGTGCCACCAGCCCCCGGAACAGTGGGACCGGGGAGCTGTTTTTT. Encoded protein: CATSPRNSGTGELFF.

The genes are TRBV27 and TRBJ1-1, with D possibly TRBD1 on 5 matching bases. CDR3 length: 15 amino acids. V was cut by 7 bases and J by 5 bases, with 20 bases left in between. Germline CDR1 and CDR2: MNHEY and SMNVEV (reference sequence). CDR3 sequence: CASNEIGGARTEAFF. DNA for the CDR3: TGTGCCAGCAATGAGATCGGGGGAGCGCGGACTGAAGCTTTCTTT.

The chain has TRBV7-9 and TRBJ1-1; 11 nucleotides agree with TRBD1. With V trimmed by 5 bases and J by 7 bases, 3 bases remained unmatched. The length of the CDR3 is 13 residues. Germline V gene lookup returns CDR1 SEHNR and CDR2 FQNEAQ (reference sequence). This CDR3 is CASSLGTGGEAFF. CDR3 nucleotides: TGTGCCAGCAGCCTTGGGACAGGGGGTGAAGCTTTCTTT.

The rearrangement joins TRBV9 to TRBJ1-2; D uncertain. This CDR3 spans 14 amino acids. Germline V gives CDR1 SGDLS, CDR2 YYNGEE. V was shortened by 2 bases and J by 8 bases, with 16 bases between the two germline ends. CDR3 sequence: CASSVSEWQGGYTF. The DNA of the CDR3 is TGTGCCAGCAGCGTGTCCGAGTGGCAAGGCGGCTACACCTTC.

This chain connects TRBV9 to TRBJ2-2, with a possible D match to TRBD1 (5 bases). The CDR3 is 14 amino acids. Germline CDR1 SGDLS, CDR2 YYNGEE. Trimming took off 6 bases at V and 0 bases at J, with 9 bases between the two ends. In DNA form, the CDR3 reads TGTGCCAGCAATCAGGGATCGAACACCGGGGAGCTGTTTTTT. This gives the protein CASNQGSNTGELFF.

The V and J genes are TRBV6-2 or TRBV6-3 and TRBJ1-3; unclear D gene. Germline V gives CDR1 MNHEY, CDR2 SVGEGT. The CDR3 is 16 amino acids. The V end lost 5 bases, the J end lost 0 bases, and 14 bases lay between the germline ends. CDR3 region: CASSLQPPTSGNTIYF. For the CDR3, the DNA is TGTGCCAGCAGTCTCCAACCACCCACCTCTGGAAACACCATATATTTT.

The J gene is TRBJ1-1, the V gene TRBV5-1; D is possibly TRBD1 (5 bases). Germline values: CDR1 SGHRS, CDR2 YFSETQ. V lost 0 bases and J 3 bases, leaving 9 bases between the germline ends. The CDR3 consists of 14 residues. CDR3 DNA: TGCGCCAGCAGCTTGGAAGGGGCCCACACTGAAGCTTTCTTT. Protein product: CASSLEGAHTEAFF.

J is TRBJ2-7 and V is TRBV4-1; the match to TRBD2 covers 10 bases. The CDR3 length is 18 residues. V lost 0 bases and J lost 2; bases outside the gene matches: 10. Germline V lookup: CDR1 MGHRA, CDR2 YSYEKL. The CDR3 here is CASSQDHSGGLAAYEQYF. The CDR3 DNA sequence: TGCGCCAGCAGCCAAGATCATTCGGGTGGACTAGCGGCCTACGAGCAGTACTTC.

About this clone itself: Other DNA sequences in this specimen translate into the identical CDR3. The chain links TRBV4-1 to TRBJ2-5; D unclear. V dropped 1 base and J dropped 3 bases, with 6 bases sitting between them. There are 13 residues in the CDR3. Germline assignment: CDR1 MGHRA and CDR2 YSYEKL. The CDR3 loop is CASSQGSEETQYF. Written as DNA, the CDR3 is TGCGCCAGCAGCCAAGGGTCGGAAGAGACCCAGTACTTC.

V and J are TRBV5-1 and TRBJ1-6; weak D call: TRBD1 (5 bases). The V gene lost 0 bases and the J gene lost 6 bases, with 10 bases spanning the gap. Germline-derived CDR1 and CDR2 are SGHRS and YFSETQ. The CDR3 contains 15 residues. The CDR3 is CASSLGQLSNSPLHF. The CDR3 DNA sequence: TGCGCCAGCAGCTTGGGACAGCTGAGTAATTCACCCCTCCACTTT.

This chain joins TRBV20-1 and TRBJ1-1; no firm D call. Germline V gene lookup returns CDR1 DFQATT and CDR2 SNEGSKA (reference sequence). V was trimmed by 3 bases and J by 4 bases, leaving 9 bases between them. This CDR3 has 12 residues. DNA of the CDR3: TGCAGTGCTAGTGGGGTGAGCACTGAAGCTTTCTTT. Encoded protein: CSASGVSTEAFF.

This rearrangement joins TRBV2 to TRBJ1-5, with TRBD1 matching 8 bases. The V and J ends lost 4 bases and 6 bases, in that order; junction bases with no gene match: 8. Per germline, CDR1 SNHLY and CDR2 FYNNEI. The CDR3 extends over 15 amino acids. The DNA of the CDR3 is TGTGCCAGCAGTGGAGGACAGGGAAGGAGTCAGCCCCAGCATTTT. Its translation is CASSGGQGRSQPQHF.

CDR3 sequence (DNA): TGCGCCAGCAGCTTGGGGGGTGAGCAGTTCTTC. The encoded protein is CASSLGGEQFF. J is TRBJ2-1 and V is TRBV5-1; the D is unclear. The CDR3 totals 11 residues. Germline CDR1 SGHRS, CDR2 YFSETQ. V lost 0 bases to trimming and J lost 9 bases, with 4 bases between them.

The V and J genes are TRBV28 and TRBJ2-7, with 7 bases fitting TRBD1. Germline CDR1 MDHEN, CDR2 SYDVKM. Trimming at V came to 10 bases and at J to 3 bases, leaving 6 bases not matched to a gene. CDR3 size: 12 residues. The CDR3 DNA sequence: TGTGCCATACAGGGGTCTTACTACGAGCAGTACTTC. As protein: CAIQGSYYEQYF.

This clone was recorded once. This rearrangement joins TRBV10-3 to TRBJ1-4; D is possibly TRBD1 (5 bases). CDR1 and CDR2 from the germline V gene are ENHRY and SYGVKD. Trimming shortened V by 0 bases and J by 7 bases, and 12 bases separated the two germline ends. The CDR3 has 15 amino acids. For the CDR3, the DNA is TGTGCCATCAGTGAGTCGCGGCAGGGAGGTGAAAAACTGTTTTTT. Translating gives CAISESRQGGEKLFF.

The genes are TRBV6-2 or TRBV6-3 and TRBJ2-2; no reliable D call. CDR3 length: 13 amino acids. The V gene lost 2 bases and the J gene lost 3 bases, with 4 bases spanning the gap. Germline V gene sequence: CDR1 MNHEY, CDR2 SVGEGT. The CDR3 nucleotides read TGTGCCAGCAGTTACGGAGACACCGGGGAGCTGTTTTTT. Protein product: CASSYGDTGELFF.

This clone was seen only a few times. V is TRBV3-1 (or the pseudogene TRBV3-2) and J is TRBJ1-4; D is perhaps TRBD1 (5 bases). Germline CDR1 LGHDT, CDR2 YNNKEL (reference sequence). CDR3 length equals 18 residues. V gave up 0 bases and J gave up 3 bases, with 17 bases separating them. CDR3 nucleotide sequence: TGTGCCAGCAGCCAAGATCAAAAGAAGGGAGGGGCTAATGAAAAACTGTTTTTT. Amino acid sequence: CASSQDQKKGGANEKLFF.

The rearrangement links TRBV2 to TRBJ1-5; 7 bases agree with TRBD1. Germline CDR1 is SNHLY and CDR2 is FYNNEI. The CDR3 extends over 14 amino acids. Unmatched junction bases numbered 5, after V lost 4 bases and J lost 5 bases. The CDR3 region has the DNA TGTGCCAGCAGTGGACAGGGAGGGGATCAGCCCCAGCATTTT. Amino acids: CASSGQGGDQPQHF.

The chain joins TRBV19 to TRBJ1-1; D ambiguous. This CDR3 contains 13 residues. CDR1 is LNHDA, CDR2 SQIVND, per germline (reference sequence). Trimming cost V 1 base and J 1 base, with 4 bases left between them. CDR3 coding DNA: TGTGCCAGTAGTATAGGGAGGAACACTGAAGCTTTCTTT. This sequence encodes CASSIGRNTEAFF.

Notes on this clone: Other DNA sequences within the sample encode an identical CDR3. The chain joins TRBV18 to TRBJ1-1; perhaps TRBD1 as D (6 bases). This CDR3 contains 14 residues. The V end was cut by 3 bases, the J end by 5 bases, with 13 bases between. The germline gives CDR1 KGHSH, CDR2 LQKENI. The CDR3 DNA reads TGTGCCAGCTCACCGGGACAAGGAAATACTGAAGCTTTCTTT. Protein sequence: CASSPGQGNTEAFF.

The chain links TRBV5-6 to TRBJ2-1, with 9 bases identical to TRBD1. Trimming at V came to 3 bases and at J to 1 base, leaving 5 bases not matched to a gene. Per germline, CDR1 SGHDT and CDR2 YYEEEE. The CDR3 length is 16 residues. The CDR3 DNA is TGTGCCAGCAGCTCGATACAGGGGGCTTCCTACAATGAGCAGTTCTTC. Protein sequence: CASSSIQGASYNEQFF.

J is TRBJ2-4 and V is TRBV3-1 (or the pseudogene TRBV3-2), with a tentative D call TRBD2 (6 bases). CDR1 is LGHDT, CDR2 YNNKEL, per germline (reference sequence). CDR3 length: 13 amino acids. Between the trimmed V and J ends, which lost 1 base and 7 bases, there was a span of 8 bases. The CDR3 region has the DNA TGTGCCAGCAGCCAAGGCCGGGGGAACATTCAGTACTTC. Protein sequence: CASSQGRGNIQYF.

The chain carries TRBV6-5 and TRBJ1-3, with D possibly TRBD1 on 6 matching bases. CDR3 length: 14 amino acids. The germline CDR1 and CDR2 sequences are MNHEY and SVGAGI. V was pared by 5 bases and J by 0 bases, with 8 bases between. CDR3 sequence reads: CASSRDNSGNTIYF. In DNA form, the CDR3 reads TGTGCCAGCAGTAGGGACAACTCTGGAAACACCATATATTTT.

This sequence joins TRBV25-1 and TRBJ2-2; the D gene is possibly TRBD1 (6 bases). CDR1 and CDR2 from the germline V gene are MGHDK and SYGVNS. The V end was cut by 4 bases, the J end by 4 bases, with 13 bases between. The CDR3 runs to 15 residues. The CDR3 DNA sequence: TGTGCCAGCAGTGGATTAGGGGGTGGCACCGGGGAGCTGTTTTTT. This codes for CASSGLGGGTGELFF. The whole variable domain, remainder taken from reference TRBV25-1 and TRBJ2-2, is EADIYQTPRYLVIGTGKKITLECSQTMGHDKMYWYQQDPGMELHLIHYSYGVNSTEKGDLSSESTVSRIRTEHFPLTLESARPSHTSQYLCASSGLGGGTGELFFGEGSRLTVL.

The chain couples TRBV5-4 to TRBJ1-1, with a possible D match to TRBD1 (5 bases). The CDR3 length is 15 residues. Germline loops: CDR1 SGHNT, CDR2 YYREEE (reference sequence). V was cut by 6 bases and J by 3 bases, with 18 bases left in between. CDR3 residues: CASTGSGRWDTEAFF. DNA of the CDR3: TGTGCCAGCACCGGCTCAGGGCGCTGGGACACTGAAGCTTTCTTT.

The chain joins TRBV23-1 to TRBJ2-1; 9 bases fit TRBD2. TRBV23-1 is an ORF, and what it does is uncertain. V trimming: 2 bases; J trimming: 7 bases; junction bases outside the gene matches: 15. This CDR3 region has 18 residues. The CDR3 nucleotides are TGCGCCAGCAGTCAAGGTCCCCGCGGGGGCGGGGGGGCAAATGAGCAGTTCTTC. Its protein is CASSQGPRGGGGANEQFF.

The V gene is TRBV11-2, the J gene TRBJ1-5; the D is unclear. Trimming shortened V by 3 bases and J by 1 base, and 7 bases separated the two germline ends. The CDR3 consists of 14 residues. Germline values: CDR1 SGHAT, CDR2 FQNNGV. CDR3 sequence: CASSFGRSNQPQHF. CDR3 nucleotide sequence: TGTGCCAGCAGCTTTGGGAGGAGCAATCAGCCCCAGCATTTT.

This clone has just one count. The CDR3 DNA reads TGTGCCTCAAGGAGGCCAGGGGTGGGGAACACTGAAGCTTTCTTT. This sequence encodes CASRRPGVGNTEAFF. The rearrangement uses TRBV2 and TRBJ1-1; D might be TRBD1 (6 bases). V lost 11 bases and J 1 base, leaving 20 bases between the germline ends. In germline, CDR1 is SNHLY, CDR2 FYNNEI. CDR3 size: 15 residues.

This rearrangement joins TRBV7-2 to TRBJ1-2, with D uncertain. V shed 1 base and J shed 2 bases, with 11 bases lying between them. This CDR3 spans 15 amino acids. Per the germline V gene, CDR1 is SGHTA and CDR2 is FQGNSA. The CDR3 loop is CASSLDGSGNYGYTF. CDR3 bases: TGTGCCAGCAGCTTAGATGGCAGCGGAAACTATGGCTACACCTTC.

The V and J genes are TRBV3-1 (or the pseudogene TRBV3-2) and TRBJ2-5, with D uncertain. V dropped 1 base and J dropped 1 base, with 7 bases sitting between them. Germline CDR1 reads LGHDT; CDR2 reads YNNKEL (reference sequence). This CDR3 region has 14 residues. CDR3 sequence (DNA): TGTGCCAGCAGCCAAGTGCTCTTCCAAGAGACCCAGTACTTC. Translation gives CASSQVLFQETQYF.